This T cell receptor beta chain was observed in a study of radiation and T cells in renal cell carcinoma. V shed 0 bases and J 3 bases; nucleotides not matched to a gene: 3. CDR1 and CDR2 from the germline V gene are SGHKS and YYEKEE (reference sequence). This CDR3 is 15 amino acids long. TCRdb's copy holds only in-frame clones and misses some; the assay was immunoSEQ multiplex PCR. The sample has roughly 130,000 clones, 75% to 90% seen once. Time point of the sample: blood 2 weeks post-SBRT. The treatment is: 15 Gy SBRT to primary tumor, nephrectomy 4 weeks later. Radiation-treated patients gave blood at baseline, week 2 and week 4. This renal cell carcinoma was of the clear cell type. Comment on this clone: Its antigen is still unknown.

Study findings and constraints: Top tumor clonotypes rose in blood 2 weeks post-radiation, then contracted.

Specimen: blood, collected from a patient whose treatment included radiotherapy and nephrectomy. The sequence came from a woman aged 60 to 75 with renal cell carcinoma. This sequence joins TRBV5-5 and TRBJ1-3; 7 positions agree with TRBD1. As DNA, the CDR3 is TGTGCCAGCAGCTTGGAAGGGGGCCATGGAAACACCATATATTTT. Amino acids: CASSLEGGHGNTIYF.